This T cell receptor beta chain appears in the sequencing data of a study of control samples from healthy donors and cancer patients. With V trimmed by 2 bases and J by 3 bases, 4 bases remained unmatched. Germline CDR1 and CDR2: SGHRS and YFSETQ. This CDR3 contains 14 residues. Only in-frame clones appear in the TCRdb table, and some are missing; sequencing was by immunoSEQ multiplex PCR. The sample consists of under 150,000 clones, 70% to 90% of them appearing once. This clonotype was sampled from a man in his forties in good health. Source material: blood. The chain employs TRBV5-1 and TRBJ2-7; 8 bases align to TRBD2. The CDR3 DNA reads as TGCGCCAGCAGCTTCGGGGCGGGGGGCTACGAGCAGTACTTC. Translation: CASSFGAGGYEQYF.